This TCR beta chain was captured by sequencing in a study of blood T cell repertoires in COVID-19. Study at large: From the United States, Italy and Spain came samples of acute and convalescent COVID-19. T cells, B-cell-depleted T cells, or PBMCs provided the cDNA or gDNA that served as material.

Measured with immunoSEQ multiplex PCR; TCRdb has only the in-frame clones, and not every one. The table includes about 79,000 clones, around 89% detected once. V gave up 6 bases and J gave up 7 bases; unmatched junction bases: 7. Germline assignment: CDR1 MDHEN and CDR2 SYDVKM. The CDR3 has 13 residues. The sample comprised peripheral blood. This receptor was identified in a man aged 65 to 79 with active or convalescent COVID-19. This rearrangement joins TRBV28 to TRBJ1-1, with TRBD1 matching 8 bases. CDR3 bases: TGTGCCAGCAGGGGGACAGGTATACTTGAAGCTTTCTTT. This encodes CASRGTGILEAFF.